The 25 T cell receptor beta chains given below trace back to one sample, sequenced in a study of cytomegalovirus exposure and HLA in healthy donors. Amplification used 60 Vbeta primers and 13 Jbeta primers. Data came from immunoSEQ multiplex PCR; TCRdb stores just in-frame clones and leaves some out. This sample has 50,000 to 65,000 clones, with over 70% found just once. The sample consisted of PBMCs. These receptors all stem from a man aged 50 to 59 in good health and CMV-seropositive.

The V call is TRBV9, the J call TRBJ2-1; 11 bases agree with TRBD2. The CDR3 sequence is 17 residues long. Germline V gene lookup returns CDR1 SGDLS and CDR2 YYNGEE. Trimming at V came to 4 bases and at J to 0 bases, leaving 6 bases not matched to a gene. CDR3 sequence: CASSLTSGAPSYNEQFF. DNA of the CDR3: TGTGCCAGCAGCTTGACTAGCGGGGCCCCCTCCTACAATGAGCAGTTCTTC. The variable domain in full, with the rest retrieved from reference TRBV9 and TRBJ2-1, is DSGVTQTPKHLITATGQRVTLRCSPRSGDLSVYWYQQSLDQGLQFLIQYYNGEERAKGNILERFSAQQFPDLHSELNLSSLELGDSALYFCASSLTSGAPSYNEQFFGPGTRLTVL.

The V call is TRBV7-9, the J call TRBJ2-5; 8 positions match TRBD2. V dropped 1 base and J dropped 3; count of bases not matched to a gene: 7. The CDR3 is made up of 16 amino acids. Germline CDR1 SEHNR, CDR2 FQNEAQ (reference sequence). The CDR3 sequence: CASSLEGTRGEETQYF. DNA of the CDR3: TGTGCCAGCAGCTTAGAAGGGACTAGAGGGGAAGAGACCCAGTACTTC.

Only a few counts were recorded for this clone. A far larger clone is just one base off, so this is likely a read error. V gene TRBV28 combines with J gene TRBJ2-1, with D unclear. The V end was cut by 0 bases, the J end by 4 bases, with 13 bases between. The CDR3 sequence is 16 residues long. Per the germline V gene, CDR1 is MDHEN and CDR2 is SYDVKM. CDR3 region: CASSLWARPSYNEQFF. The CDR3 nucleotides read TGTGCCAGCAGTTTATGGGCGCGGCCGTCTTACAATGAGCAGTTCTTC.

This clone has a handful of counts. At one of its ends the junction is not consistent with the germline gene, which may arise from a read error. This chain uses TRBV7-7 with TRBJ2-3; TRBD1 aligns across 11 bases. Germline CDR1 is SSHAT and CDR2 is FNYEAQ (reference sequence). The CDR3 is made up of 14 amino acids. The CDR3 loop reads CASSLDRGQATQYF. The CDR3 DNA follows: TGTGCTAGCAGCTTGGACAGGGGGCAGGCTACGCAGTATTTT.

The chain has TRBV6-5 and TRBJ2-2; 9 positions agree with TRBD1. In germline, CDR1 is MNHEY, CDR2 SVGAGI. After removal of 10 bases from V and 6 bases from J, the junction contained 12 bases not matched to a gene. This CDR3 is built from 15 residues. The chain's CDR3 is CATSLGTGKAGELFF. In nucleotides, the CDR3 is TGTGCCACCTCACTCGGGACAGGGAAGGCCGGGGAGCTGTTTTTT.

This chain links TRBV9 with TRBJ2-7; 7 bases agree with TRBD2. Germline V gives CDR1 SGDLS, CDR2 YYNGEE. J lost 0 bases, V lost 2 bases, and 5 bases had no gene match. The CDR3 is made up of 15 amino acids. CDR3 nucleotide sequence: TGTGCCAGCAGCGTCACCGGGGGGAGCTCCTACGAGCAGTACTTC. It encodes CASSVTGGSSYEQYF.

J is TRBJ2-1 and V is TRBV5-1; D not resolved. Germline values: CDR1 SGHRS, CDR2 YFSETQ. This CDR3 comprises 16 residues. V lost 5 bases to trimming and J lost 0 bases, with 15 bases between them. The CDR3 sequence is CASRSDPNFSYNEQFF. As DNA, the CDR3 is TGCGCCAGCAGAAGCGACCCCAACTTCTCCTACAATGAGCAGTTCTTC.

This clone appeared a few times. The V gene is TRBV28, the J gene TRBJ1-4; D gene ambiguous. Germline V CDR1 and CDR2: MDHEN, SYDVKM. With 2 bases removed from V and 0 bases from J, the gap between germline ends came to 10 bases. There are 16 residues in the CDR3. The CDR3 region is CASSLEQLATNEKLFF. In DNA, the CDR3 is TGTGCCAGCAGTTTAGAACAGTTAGCAACTAATGAAAAACTGTTTTTT.

This clone has just one count. V is TRBV30 and J is TRBJ2-2; possibly TRBD2 for D (6 bases). The CDR3 contains 13 residues. Germline loops: CDR1 GTSNPN, CDR2 SVGIG (reference sequence). Trimming shortened V by 7 bases and J by 7 bases, and 16 bases separated the two germline ends. Here the CDR3 DNA reads TGTGCCTTCCGGGACTTCGATTACGGGGAGCTGTTTTTT. The encoded protein is CAFRDFDYGELFF.

In regard to this clone: Other DNA sequences of this sample code for an identical CDR3. V usage is TRBV6-1 and J usage is TRBJ2-2, with 16 bases aligning to TRBD2. The CDR3 sequence is 17 residues long. Per the germline V gene, CDR1 is MNHNS and CDR2 is SASEGT. Germline trimming cut 5 bases from V and 7 bases from J; bases unmatched to any gene: 7. CDR3 protein: CASSQGTSGGAIGELFF. CDR3 DNA sequence: TGTGCCAGCAGTCAAGGGACTAGCGGGGGGGCAATCGGGGAGCTGTTTTTT.

This clone was counted only a few times. This is likely a read error, given that the CDR3 carries no conserved phenylalanine or tryptophan at its end. No DNA is shown, since the ends of the CDR3 on it are uncertain; the CDR3 is the one TCRdb lists. This chain joins TRBV9 and TRBJ2-7; the table's D call, TRBD1, has no DNA check behind it. Counting both end residues, the CDR3 totals 15 amino acids. The germline gives CDR1 SGDLS, CDR2 YYNGEE. The CDR3 protein is CSSSSQGPSSYEQCL.

The gene calls are TRBV5-1 and TRBJ2-1; 9 bases are a match to TRBD2. The J segment lost 15 bases and the V segment lost 0 bases, leaving 4 bases of the junction unmatched. The CDR3 spans 12 residues. The germline gives CDR1 SGHRS, CDR2 YFSETQ. The CDR3 nucleotides are TGCGCCAGCAGCTTGGAGGCGGGAGGGGTGTTCTTC. Translation: CASSLEAGGVFF.

The chain combines TRBV18 with TRBJ1-1; D is undetermined. Trimming took off 3 bases at V and 4 bases at J, with 12 bases between the two ends. The CDR3 loop spans 14 amino acids. Per the germline V gene, CDR1 is KGHSH and CDR2 is LQKENI. The CDR3 reads CASSPRERTTEAFF. CDR3 nucleotide sequence: TGTGCCAGCTCACCGAGGGAGAGGACCACTGAAGCTTTCTTT.

This clone has only a few counts. The chain has TRBV6-4 and TRBJ2-2, with 10 bases lining up with TRBD2. The CDR3 runs to 16 residues. J was trimmed by 4 bases and V by 0 bases; bases with no gene match: 2. CDR1 and CDR2 (germline): MRHNA, SNTAGT. CDR3 sequence reads: CASSDSPSGGTGELFF. CDR3 sequence (DNA): TGTGCCAGCAGTGACTCCCCTAGCGGGGGCACCGGGGAGCTGTTTTTT.

The chain is built from TRBV30 and TRBJ1-2, with D unclear. The germline V gene has CDR1 GTSNPN and CDR2 SVGIG (reference sequence). The CDR3 runs 13 residues. V was cut by 0 bases and J by 7 bases, with 12 bases left in between. The CDR3 spells CAWSVPTRGGYTF. The CDR3 coding sequence is TGTGCCTGGAGTGTACCGACCCGAGGTGGCTACACCTTC.

J is TRBJ1-2 and V is TRBV19, with D uncertain. CDR3 length: 15 amino acids. V was cut by 3 bases and J by 5 bases, with 16 bases left in between. Germline V gene sequence: CDR1 LNHDA, CDR2 SQIVND (reference sequence). CDR3 residues: CASSILGRVEYGYTF. DNA for the CDR3: TGTGCCAGTAGTATTTTAGGCCGGGTCGAGTATGGCTACACCTTC.

This clone was counted once. This chain uses TRBV15 with TRBJ2-7; tentative D call: TRBD2 (6 bases). The V end was cut by 0 bases, the J end by 1 base, with 13 bases between. The CDR3 consists of 16 residues. Per germline, CDR1 LNHNV and CDR2 YYDKDF (reference sequence). The CDR3 loop reads CATSRESGDPSYEQYF. The CDR3 DNA reads as TGTGCCACCAGCAGAGAATCGGGAGATCCGTCCTACGAGCAGTACTTC. The variable domain in full, with the rest retrieved from reference TRBV15 and TRBJ2-7, is DAMVIQNPRYQVTQFGKPVTLSCSQTLNHNVMYWYQQKSSQAPKLLFHYYDKDFNNEADTPDNFQSRRPNTSFCFLDIRSPGLGDTAMYLCATSRESGDPSYEQYFGPGTRLTVT.

With regard to this clone: Since a much larger clone is just one base distant, this may be a read error. The V and J genes are TRBV4-3 and TRBJ2-1; the D is unclear. The CDR3 runs to 17 residues. Germline CDR1 is LGHNA and CDR2 is YSLEER. CDR3 nucleotides: TGCCCCAGCAGCCAAGATCTGATCGTACTCATCTACAATGAGCAGTTCTTC. Amino acid sequence: CPSSQDLIVLIYNEQFF.

The CDR3 protein is CASSSQNTGELFF. CDR3 nucleotide sequence: TGTGCCAGCAGTTCCCAGAACACCGGGGAGCTGTTTTTT. The gene calls are TRBV27 and TRBJ2-2, with D hard to call. CDR1 and CDR2 (germline): MNHEY, SMNVEV (reference sequence). Trimming removed 4 bases from V and 1 base from J, with 4 bases in between. The CDR3 has 13 amino acids.

This clone showed up just a few times. Only one base separates this from a far larger clonotype, so it likely reflects a read error. Other DNA variants within this sample encode the same CDR3. The chain is built from TRBV6-5 and TRBJ1-2; D may be TRBD1 (5 bases). The CDR3 loop spans 14 amino acids. Germline V CDR1 and CDR2: MNHEY, SVGAGI. The CDR3: CASRYSNSGPGYTF. CDR3 DNA: TGTGCCAGCCGTTACTCGAACTCAGGGCCCGGCTACACCTTC.

The chain carries TRBV7-9 and TRBJ2-5; D is uncertain. The CDR3 loop spans 11 amino acids. V was pared by 4 bases and J by 9 bases, with 9 bases between. Germline V CDR1 and CDR2: SEHNR, FQNEAQ (reference sequence). CDR3 protein: CASSSPRAQYF. The CDR3 coding sequence is TGTGCCAGCAGCTCCCCCCGGGCCCAGTACTTC.

This clone was detected once. The chain links TRBV28 to TRBJ1-4; 8 nucleotides match TRBD1. The V gene's germline CDR1 is MDHEN and CDR2 SYDVKM. V lost 5 bases to trimming and J lost 2 bases; unmatched junction nucleotides: 7. The length of the CDR3 is 16 residues. In nucleotides, the CDR3 is TGTGCCAGCAGTCCGGGGACAGGCCCCACTAATGAAAAACTGTTTTTT. Amino acids: CASSPGTGPTNEKLFF.

The chain employs TRBV4-2 and TRBJ2-5; a weak D match, TRBD2 (5 bases). V was trimmed by 1 base and J by 3 bases, leaving 12 bases between them. CDR3 length equals 15 residues. The germline CDR1 and CDR2 sequences are LGHNA and YNFKEQ. The CDR3 DNA reads as TGTGCCAGCAGCCAAGTCGGAGACGGGGAAGAGACCCAGTACTTC. Translation gives CASSQVGDGEETQYF.

The rearrangement uses TRBV5-6 and TRBJ1-1; D possibly corresponds to TRBD1 (5 bases). Germline V lookup: CDR1 SGHDT, CDR2 YYEEEE. The CDR3 covers 15 residues. V lost 5 bases to trimming and J lost 1 base, with 15 bases between them. The CDR3 nucleotides read TGTGCCAGCAGGCGTTACTTCAGGGAGAACACTGAAGCTTTCTTT. This translates into CASRRYFRENTEAFF. The full variable domain, completed using reference TRBV5-6 and TRBJ1-1, is DAGVTQSPTHLIKTRGQQVTLRCSPKSGHDTVSWYQQALGQGPQFIFQYYEEEERQRGNFPDRFSGHQFPNYSSELNVNALLLGDSALYLCASRRYFRENTEAFFGQGTRLTVV.

The V and J genes are TRBV5-1 and TRBJ2-3; D is perhaps TRBD2 (5 bases). Germline loops: CDR1 SGHRS, CDR2 YFSETQ. The CDR3 is made up of 17 amino acids. The V end was cut by 7 bases, the J end by 2 bases, with 23 bases between. This chain's CDR3 is CASYPGEPFVVTDTQYF. CDR3 coding DNA: TGCGCCAGCTACCCCGGGGAGCCTTTTGTAGTCACAGATACGCAGTATTTT.